A single sample is the source of the 22 T cell receptor beta chains below, sequenced in a study of graft-versus-host responses after intestinal transplantation. The method was immunoSEQ multiplex PCR; TCRdb's version includes in-frame clones alone and lacks a portion of them. The data contain about 38,000 clones, about four fifths of them seen just once; the ten biggest clones take up 3.5% to 4.5%. The source was PBMCs, collected 1,000 to 1,200 days after transplant. The receptors shown here come from a human patient who received an intestinal transplant, so some T cells may come from the graft donor.

The rearrangement uses TRBV10-2 and TRBJ1-4, with 11 nucleotides matching TRBD1. V lost 4 bases and J lost 8; bases outside the gene matches: 6. The CDR3 runs to 15 residues. CDR1 is WSHSY and CDR2 is SAAADI in the germline V gene. The CDR3 bases are TGCGCCAGCAGTGTCTCCGGGACAGGGGGAGAAAAACTGTTTTTT. It yields the protein CASSVSGTGGEKLFF.

The CDR3 loop is CASSPSVGIGWEQYF. The DNA of the CDR3 is TGTGCCAGCAGCCCGAGCGTGGGTATAGGTTGGGAGCAGTACTTC. The chain joins TRBV9 to TRBJ2-7, with D uncertain. Trimming cost V 4 bases and J 7 bases, with 21 bases left between them. The CDR3 totals 15 residues. The germline V gene has CDR1 SGDLS and CDR2 YYNGEE.

The chain combines TRBV4-1 with TRBJ2-1; TRBD2 matches at 14 bases. With 1 base clipped from V and 4 bases from J, the junction kept 6 bases outside the gene matches. The CDR3 has 18 amino acids. Germline lookup yields CDR1 MGHRA and CDR2 YSYEKL. CDR3 sequence (DNA): TGCGCCAGCAGCCAAGCTCCTGGACTAGCGGGGGGTTACAATGAGCAGTTCTTC. The encoded protein is CASSQAPGLAGGYNEQFF.

The genes are TRBV6-5 and TRBJ1-1; weak D call: TRBD1 (6 bases). The germline V gene encodes CDR1 MNHEY and CDR2 SVGAGI. Trimming took 2 bases from V and 5 from J, leaving 9 bases between them. CDR3 size: 13 residues. CDR3: CASSYGGQTEAFF. The CDR3 nucleotides read TGTGCCAGCAGTTACGGGGGGCAAACTGAAGCTTTCTTT.

The chain uses TRBV29-1 and TRBJ2-1; 10 positions match TRBD1. The CDR3 spans 12 residues. Losses at the gene ends were 7 bases for V and 7 bases for J; bases not matched to a gene: 4. Germline lookup yields CDR1 SQVTM and CDR2 ANQGSEA. The CDR3 coding sequence is TGCAGCGCCGACAGGGGGCCGAATGAGCAGTTCTTC. Its translation is CSADRGPNEQFF.

The gene calls are TRBV28 and TRBJ2-7, with no clear D. CDR1 is MDHEN, CDR2 SYDVKM, per germline. Between the trimmed V and J ends, which lost 4 bases and 2 bases, there was a span of 15 bases. CDR3 size: 15 residues. This CDR3 is CASSSPDKRPYEQYF. As DNA, the CDR3 is TGTGCCAGCAGTTCACCCGACAAGAGACCCTACGAGCAGTACTTC. Drawing the rest from reference TRBV28 and TRBJ2-7, the complete variable domain is DVKVTQSSRYLVKRTGEKVFLECVQDMDHENMFWYRQDPGLGLRLIYFSYDVKMKEKGDIPEGYSVSREKKERFSLILESASTNQTSMYLCASSSPDKRPYEQYFGPGTRLTVT.

The chain carries TRBV6-5 and TRBJ2-2; no reliable D call. CDR3 length: 14 residues. Germline values: CDR1 MNHEY, CDR2 SVGAGI. V was clipped by 0 bases and J by 7 bases, with 9 bases between them. In DNA, the CDR3 is TGTGCCAGCAGTTACTCGCCGGCAGGCGGGGAGCTGTTTTTT. It specifies CASSYSPAGGELFF.

J is TRBJ1-1 and V is TRBV6-1; weak D call: TRBD1 (6 bases). The length of the CDR3 is 18 residues. Trimming cost V 1 base and J 3 bases, with 21 bases left between them. The V gene's germline CDR1 is MNHNS and CDR2 SASEGT. In DNA form, the CDR3 reads TGTGCCAGCAGTGAAGTCCCGGGGGCGCTGGGATGGGACACTGAAGCTTTCTTT. It codes for CASSEVPGALGWDTEAFF.

The gene calls are TRBV27 and TRBJ2-2, with TRBD1 matching 10 bases. The length of the CDR3 is 15 residues. In germline, CDR1 is MNHEY, CDR2 SMNVEV (reference sequence). V dropped 6 bases and J dropped 5; count of bases not matched to a gene: 6. The CDR3 is CASRRDRGPTGELFF. The CDR3, as DNA: TGTGCCAGCAGGCGAGACAGGGGGCCGACCGGGGAGCTGTTTTTT.

V usage is TRBV28 and J usage is TRBJ2-7; a possible D gene is TRBD1 (6 bases). Germline CDR1 is MDHEN and CDR2 is SYDVKM. The CDR3 sequence is 15 residues long. V shed 3 bases and J shed 6 bases, with 18 bases lying between them. The CDR3 region is CASSFRTDRIREQYF. The CDR3 bases are TGTGCCAGCAGTTTCCGGACCGACAGGATTCGCGAGCAGTACTTC.

This chain links TRBV11-2 with TRBJ1-2; D gene uncertain. This CDR3 is built from 12 residues. Germline V lookup: CDR1 SGHAT, CDR2 FQNNGV. With 1 base removed from V and 6 bases from J, the gap between germline ends came to 6 bases. The DNA for the CDR3 is TGTGCCAGCAGCTTAGTTAGGGATGGCTACACCTTC. Translated, it gives CASSLVRDGYTF.

V is TRBV5-1 and J is TRBJ1-1; 8 bases are shared with TRBD1. This CDR3 region has 14 residues. V was pared by 3 bases and J by 5 bases, with 6 bases of the junction left unmatched. CDR1 is SGHRS, CDR2 YFSETQ, per germline. The CDR3 sequence is CASSSQGVRTEAFF. The CDR3 nucleotides read TGCGCCAGCAGCTCACAGGGGGTTAGGACTGAAGCTTTCTTT.

The J gene is TRBJ1-6, the V gene TRBV19; possible D gene TRBD1, 6 bases. The length of the CDR3 is 16 residues. Trimming left V 3 bases short and J 1 base short, with 10 bases between. Germline V gene sequence: CDR1 LNHDA, CDR2 SQIVND (reference sequence). CDR3 sequence (DNA): TGTGCCAGTAGTATGCAGGGGATATCCTATAATTCACCCCTCCACTTT. Its translation is CASSMQGISYNSPLHF.

The genes are TRBV6-6 and TRBJ2-7; 7 bases line up with TRBD1. The CDR3 consists of 15 residues. In germline, CDR1 is MNHNY, CDR2 SVGAGI (reference sequence). J was trimmed by 3 bases and V by 2 bases; bases with no gene match: 7. The DNA for the CDR3 is TGTGCCAGCAGTTACCCAGGGACAGCCCGCTACGAGCAGTACTTC. The encoded protein is CASSYPGTARYEQYF.

The gene calls are TRBV18 and TRBJ2-1; D remains unclear. CDR1 is KGHSH, CDR2 LQKENI, per germline. The CDR3 sequence is 12 residues long. The V end was cut by 5 bases, the J end by 10 bases, with 12 bases between. Written as DNA, the CDR3 is TGTGCCAGCTCAGACCGGGTTGGGGAGCAGTTCTTC. As protein: CASSDRVGEQFF.

This chain joins TRBV2 and TRBJ1-1; 8 bases align to TRBD1. The germline V gene encodes CDR1 SNHLY and CDR2 FYNNEI. CDR3 length equals 14 residues. The ends lost 6 bases at V and 0 bases at J; junction bases unmatched: 3. The CDR3 loop reads CASSGQGMNTEAFF. CDR3 nucleotides: TGTGCCAGCAGCGGACAGGGAATGAACACTGAAGCTTTCTTT. The full variable domain, its missing parts supplied by reference TRBV2 and TRBJ1-1, is EPEVTQTPSHQVTQMGQEVILRCVPISNHLYFYWYRQILGQKVEFLVSFYNNEISEKSEIFDDQFSVERPDGSNFTLKIRSTKLEDSAMYFCASSGQGMNTEAFFGQGTRLTVV.

The chain combines TRBV11-2 with TRBJ1-1; D possibly corresponds to TRBD1 (5 bases). The ends were cut back, 5 bases at V and 1 base at J, with 11 bases in the middle. Germline V lookup: CDR1 SGHAT, CDR2 FQNNGV. The CDR3 length is 14 residues. The CDR3, as DNA: TGTGCCAGCAGCCCAGGGTACAAGAACACTGAAGCTTTCTTT. Encoded protein: CASSPGYKNTEAFF. Variable domain in full (rest from reference TRBV11-2 and TRBJ1-1): EAGVAQSPRYKIIEKRQSVAFWCNPISGHATLYWYQQILGQGPKLLIQFQNNGVVDDSQLPKDRFSAERLKGVDSTLKIQPAKLEDSAVYLCASSPGYKNTEAFFGQGTRLTVV.

The chain couples TRBV6-4 to TRBJ2-1, with D unresolved. V lost 2 bases and J 6 bases, leaving 8 bases between the germline ends. The CDR3 is 13 amino acids. Germline V CDR1 and CDR2: MRHNA, SNTAGT. CDR3 in amino acids: CASSDGPSNEQFF. CDR3 bases: TGTGCCAGCAGTGACGGGCCCAGCAATGAGCAGTTCTTC.

V is TRBV10-2 and J is TRBJ2-2; the D is unclear. The germline gives CDR1 WSHSY, CDR2 SAAADI. CDR3 size: 13 residues. V was pared by 11 bases and J by 4 bases, with 14 bases between. The CDR3 sequence: CAASGSATGELFF. The CDR3 nucleotides read TGCGCCGCCTCGGGCTCGGCCACCGGGGAGCTGTTTTTT.

Comment on this clone: Because the CDR3's place on the DNA is in doubt, the DNA is left out and the CDR3 is given as listed by TCRdb. CDR3 loop: CASSPKVWGSGTSKFF. The rearrangement links TRBV2 to TRBJ2-1; the table gives TRBD2 as D, unverified against the DNA. The germline gives CDR1 SNHLY, CDR2 FYNNEI. Including both end residues, the CDR3 is 16 amino acids long.

This clone was seen once. This chain connects TRBV7-8 to TRBJ1-1; D is possibly TRBD1 (5 bases). Germline V gene lookup returns CDR1 SGHVS and CDR2 FQNEAQ. CDR3 length: 15 residues. Trimming cost V 0 bases and J 1 base, with 9 bases left between them. The CDR3 sequence: CASSLANTGNTEAFF. The CDR3 DNA reads TGTGCCAGCAGCTTAGCAAATACAGGGAACACTGAAGCTTTCTTT. Supplemented by reference TRBV7-8 and TRBJ1-1, the full variable domain reads GAGVSQSPRYKVAKRGQDVALRCDPISGHVSLFWYQQALGQGPEFLTYFQNEAQLDKSGLPSDRFFAERPEGSVSTLKIQRTQQEDSAVYLCASSLANTGNTEAFFGQGTRLTVV.

The rearrangement uses TRBV18 and TRBJ2-1; TRBD2 aligns across 14 bases. Germline assignment: CDR1 KGHSH and CDR2 LQKENI. CDR3 length: 16 amino acids. V trimming: 0 bases; J trimming: 10 bases; junction bases outside the gene matches: 5. In DNA form, the CDR3 reads TGTGCCAGCTCACCACCGGGACTAGCGGGAGTCGGGGAGCAGTTCTTC. Translated, it gives CASSPPGLAGVGEQFF.